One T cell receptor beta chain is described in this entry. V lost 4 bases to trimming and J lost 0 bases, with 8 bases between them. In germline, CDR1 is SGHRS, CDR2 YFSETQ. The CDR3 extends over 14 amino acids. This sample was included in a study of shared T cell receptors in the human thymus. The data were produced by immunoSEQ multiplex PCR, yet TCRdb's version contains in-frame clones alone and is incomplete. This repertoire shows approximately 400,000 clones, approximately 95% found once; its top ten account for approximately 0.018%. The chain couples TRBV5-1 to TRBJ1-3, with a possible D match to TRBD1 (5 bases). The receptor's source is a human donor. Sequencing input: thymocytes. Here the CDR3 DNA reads TGCGCCAGCAGCCCAGACAGCTCTGGAAACACCATATATTTT. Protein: CASSPDSSGNTIYF.